The source of this T cell receptor beta chain is a study of blood T cell repertoires in COVID-19. About the research overall: Whether acute or convalescent, the COVID-19 samples came from the United States, Italy and Spain. In each case, the material was cDNA or gDNA derived from T cells, B-cell-depleted T cells, or PBMCs.

The study assigned cohorts using participant-reported clinical history. Per the original data handling: Reference gene primers were amplified, and this amplification served to estimate nucleated cell counts. Only in-frame clones appear in the TCRdb table, and some are missing; sequencing was by immunoSEQ multiplex PCR. V and J calls and clone size are copied from that table; D and trimming were computed from the DNA. Here the sample spans fewer than 400,000 clones, around nine tenths being singletons. CDR1 is LGHNA and CDR2 is YNFKEQ in the germline V gene. V was pared by 0 bases and J by 2 bases, with 6 bases of the junction left unmatched. This CDR3 comprises 17 residues.

The chain couples TRBV4-2 to TRBJ2-1; 8 bases are a match to TRBD2. The clonotype was recovered from a man younger than 40 who had recovered from COVID-19. The sample was PBMCs or T cells enriched from blood (not recorded which). CDR3 sequence: CASSQDESGGAYNEQFF. Here the CDR3 DNA reads TGTGCCAGCAGCCAAGATGAGAGCGGGGGAGCCTACAATGAGCAGTTCTTC.